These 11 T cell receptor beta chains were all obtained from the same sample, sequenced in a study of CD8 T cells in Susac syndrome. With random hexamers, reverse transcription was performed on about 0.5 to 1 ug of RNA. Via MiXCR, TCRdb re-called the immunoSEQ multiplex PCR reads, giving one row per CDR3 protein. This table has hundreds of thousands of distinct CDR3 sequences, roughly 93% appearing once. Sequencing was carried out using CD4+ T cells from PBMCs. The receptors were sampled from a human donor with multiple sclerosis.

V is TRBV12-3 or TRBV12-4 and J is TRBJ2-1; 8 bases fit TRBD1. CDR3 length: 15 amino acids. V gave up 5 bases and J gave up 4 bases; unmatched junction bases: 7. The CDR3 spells CASSRQGTGYNEQFF. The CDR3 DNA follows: TGTGCCAGCAGTCGACAGGGGACGGGGTACAATGAGCAGTTCTTC.

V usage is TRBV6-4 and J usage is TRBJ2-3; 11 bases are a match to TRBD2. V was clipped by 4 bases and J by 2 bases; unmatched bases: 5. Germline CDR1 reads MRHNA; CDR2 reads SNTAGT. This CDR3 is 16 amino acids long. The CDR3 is CASSALAGGSTDTQYF. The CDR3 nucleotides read TGTGCCAGCAGTGCCCTAGCGGGGGGTTCCACAGATACGCAGTATTTT.

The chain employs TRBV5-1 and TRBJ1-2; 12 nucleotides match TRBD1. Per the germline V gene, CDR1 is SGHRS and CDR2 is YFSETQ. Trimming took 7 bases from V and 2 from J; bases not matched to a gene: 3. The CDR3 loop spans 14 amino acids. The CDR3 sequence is CASGGTGGNYGYTF. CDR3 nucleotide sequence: TGCGCCAGCGGTGGGACAGGGGGCAACTATGGCTACACCTTC. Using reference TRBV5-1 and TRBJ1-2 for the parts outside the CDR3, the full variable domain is KAGVTQTPRYLIKTRGQQVTLSCSPISGHRSVSWYQQTPGQGLQFLFEYFSETQRNKGNFPGRFSGRQFSNSRSEMNVSTLELGDSALYLCASGGTGGNYGYTFGSGTRLTVV.

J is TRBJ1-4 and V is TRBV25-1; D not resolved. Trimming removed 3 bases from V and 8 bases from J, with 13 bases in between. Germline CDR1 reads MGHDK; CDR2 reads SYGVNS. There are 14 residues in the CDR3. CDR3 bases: TGTGCCAGCAGTGACCCCGGCGTAGACGAAAAACTGTTTTTT. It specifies CASSDPGVDEKLFF. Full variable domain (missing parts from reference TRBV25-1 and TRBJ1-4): EADIYQTPRYLVIGTGKKITLECSQTMGHDKMYWYQQDPGMELHLIHYSYGVNSTEKGDLSSESTVSRIRTEHFPLTLESARPSHTSQYLCASSDPGVDEKLFFGSGTQLSVL.

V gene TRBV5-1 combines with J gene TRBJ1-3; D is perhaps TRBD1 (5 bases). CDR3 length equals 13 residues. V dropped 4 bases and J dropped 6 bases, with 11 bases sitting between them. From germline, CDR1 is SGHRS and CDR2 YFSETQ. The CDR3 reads CASSSGAENTIYF. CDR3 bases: TGCGCCAGCAGCAGTGGGGCCGAAAACACCATATATTTT.

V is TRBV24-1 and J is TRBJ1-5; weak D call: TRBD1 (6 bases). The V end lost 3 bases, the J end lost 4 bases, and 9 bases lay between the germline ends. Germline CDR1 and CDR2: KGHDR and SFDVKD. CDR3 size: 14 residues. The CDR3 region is CATSDPGQNQPQHF. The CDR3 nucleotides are TGTGCCACCAGTGATCCGGGACAAAATCAGCCCCAGCATTTT.

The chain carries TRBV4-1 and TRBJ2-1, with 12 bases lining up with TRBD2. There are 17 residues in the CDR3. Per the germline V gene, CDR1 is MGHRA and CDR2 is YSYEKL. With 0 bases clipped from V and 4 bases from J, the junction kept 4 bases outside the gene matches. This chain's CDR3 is CASSQDLAGGKYNEQFF. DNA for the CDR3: TGCGCCAGCAGCCAAGACCTAGCGGGAGGGAAGTACAATGAGCAGTTCTTC.

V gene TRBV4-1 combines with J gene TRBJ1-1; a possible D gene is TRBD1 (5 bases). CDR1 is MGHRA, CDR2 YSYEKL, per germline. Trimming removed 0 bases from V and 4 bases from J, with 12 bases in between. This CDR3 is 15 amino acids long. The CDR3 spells CASSQDWGRGTEAFF. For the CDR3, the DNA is TGCGCCAGCAGCCAAGATTGGGGGAGGGGCACTGAAGCTTTCTTT.

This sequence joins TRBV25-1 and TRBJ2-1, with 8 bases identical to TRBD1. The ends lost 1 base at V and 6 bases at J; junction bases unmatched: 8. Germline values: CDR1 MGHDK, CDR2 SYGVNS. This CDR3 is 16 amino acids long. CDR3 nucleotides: TGTGCCAGCAGTGAATCCATGGGGACAGGCCCCAATGAGCAGTTCTTC. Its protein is CASSESMGTGPNEQFF.

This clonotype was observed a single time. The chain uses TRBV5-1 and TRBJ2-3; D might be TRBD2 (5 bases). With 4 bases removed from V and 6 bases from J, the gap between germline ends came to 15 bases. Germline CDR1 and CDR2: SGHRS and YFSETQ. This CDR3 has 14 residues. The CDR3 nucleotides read TGCGCCAGCAGCCAGGACTGGAGGTCGGATACGCAGTATTTT. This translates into CASSQDWRSDTQYF.

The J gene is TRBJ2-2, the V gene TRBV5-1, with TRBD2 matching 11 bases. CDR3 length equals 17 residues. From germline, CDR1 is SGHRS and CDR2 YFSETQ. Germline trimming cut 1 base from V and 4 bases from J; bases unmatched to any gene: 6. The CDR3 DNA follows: TGCGCCAGCAGCTTGAATTCTCTAGCGGGAGGCACCGGGGAGCTGTTTTTT. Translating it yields CASSLNSLAGGTGELFF.